Included here is one TCR beta chain sequence, with context. Its matching antigen is unknown. The data were taken from a study of cytomegalovirus exposure and HLA in healthy donors. Across the whole study: T cells numbering around 190 million yielded 117 million unique TCR beta sequences in an earlier analysis. Study-level points and caveats: A later analysis revealed that TCR association rates differed between HLA loci, peaking at DRB1 and bottoming out at HLA-C.

With 1 base removed from V and 9 bases from J, the gap between germline ends came to 15 bases. Germline CDR1 reads SGHVS; CDR2 reads FQNEAQ. The CDR3 covers 14 residues. Use of 60 Vbeta and 13 Jbeta primers characterized the PCR. Profiled with immunoSEQ multiplex PCR; TCRdb holds only in-frame clones, not every one. Among tens of thousands of clones listed, approximately 71% were seen once. The sequence came from a man in his forties or fifties in good health and CMV-seronegative. Sequencing used PBMCs. V and J are TRBV7-8 and TRBJ1-2, with D unresolved. The CDR3 DNA sequence: TGTGCCAGCAGCTTAGGAACGAGCGTTTTTAGCTACACCTTC. Encoded protein: CASSLGTSVFSYTF.